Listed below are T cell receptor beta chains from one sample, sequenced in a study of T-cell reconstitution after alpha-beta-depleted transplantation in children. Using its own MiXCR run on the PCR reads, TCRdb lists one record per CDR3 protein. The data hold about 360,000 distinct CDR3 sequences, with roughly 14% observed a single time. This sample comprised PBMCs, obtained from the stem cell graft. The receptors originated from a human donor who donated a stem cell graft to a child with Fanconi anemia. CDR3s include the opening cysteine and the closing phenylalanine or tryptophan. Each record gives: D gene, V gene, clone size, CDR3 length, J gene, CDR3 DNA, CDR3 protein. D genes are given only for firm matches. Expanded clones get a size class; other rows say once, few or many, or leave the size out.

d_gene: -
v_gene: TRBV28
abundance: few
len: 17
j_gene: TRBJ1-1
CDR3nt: TGTGCCAGCAGTTTCGGGACGGGAGGGTTGATGAACACTGAAGCTTTCTTT
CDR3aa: CASSFGTGGLMNTEAFF

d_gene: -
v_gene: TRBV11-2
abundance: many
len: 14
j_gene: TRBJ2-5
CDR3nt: TGTGCCAGCAGCTTAATTAGAGAGGTGGAGACCCAGTACTTC
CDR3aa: CASSLIREVETQYF

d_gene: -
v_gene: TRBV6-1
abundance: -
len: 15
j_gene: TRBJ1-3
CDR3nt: TGTGCCAGCATGGAGCGGGGGCGACCTGGAAACACCATATATTTT
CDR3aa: CASMERGRPGNTIYF

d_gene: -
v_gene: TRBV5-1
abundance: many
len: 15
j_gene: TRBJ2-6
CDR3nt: TGCGCCAGCAGCTTAGAAGGGCCTGGGGCCAACGTCCTGACTTTC
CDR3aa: CASSLEGPGANVLTF

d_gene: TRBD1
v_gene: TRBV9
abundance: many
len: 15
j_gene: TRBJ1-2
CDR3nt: TGTGCCAGCAGCGCTTGGGACAGGGGGTTTGATGGCTACACCTTC
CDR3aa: CASSAWDRGFDGYTF

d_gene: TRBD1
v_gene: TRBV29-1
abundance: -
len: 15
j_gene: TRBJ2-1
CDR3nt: TGCAGCGTTGAAACAGTAAGTGACAGGGAACATGAGCAGTTCTTC
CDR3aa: CSVETVSDREHEQFF

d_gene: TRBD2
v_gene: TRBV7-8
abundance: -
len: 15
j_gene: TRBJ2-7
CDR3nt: TGTGCCAGCAGCTTGTCATGGGAGGGTGCGGCCGAGCAGTACTTC
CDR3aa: CASSLSWEGAAEQYF

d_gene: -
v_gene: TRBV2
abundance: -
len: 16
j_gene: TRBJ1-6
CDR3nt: TGTGCCAGCAGTGAAAATGGGGGGGCGAACAATTCACCCCTCCACTTT
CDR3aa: CASSENGGANNSPLHF

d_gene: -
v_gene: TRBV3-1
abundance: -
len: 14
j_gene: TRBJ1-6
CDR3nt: TGTGCCAGCAGCTCCAGACGGGGAAATTCACCCCTCCACTTT
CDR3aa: CASSSRRGNSPLHF

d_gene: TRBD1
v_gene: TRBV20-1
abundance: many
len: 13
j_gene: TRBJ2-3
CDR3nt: TGCAGTGCTCGGACAGGGGGCACAGATGCGCAGTATTTT
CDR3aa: CSARTGGTDAQYF

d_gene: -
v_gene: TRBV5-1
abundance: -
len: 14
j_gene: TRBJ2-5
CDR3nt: TGCGCCAGCAGCGTCTTGGGACCCACGGAGACCCAGTACTTC
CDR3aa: CASSVLGPTETQYF

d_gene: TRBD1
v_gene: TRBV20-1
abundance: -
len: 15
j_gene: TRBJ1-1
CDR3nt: TGCAGTGCTAGTGGGGCGGGACAGGGGAACACTGAAGCTTTCTTT
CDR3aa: CSASGAGQGNTEAFF

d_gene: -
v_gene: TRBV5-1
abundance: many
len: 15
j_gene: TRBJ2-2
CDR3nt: TGCGCCAGCAGCTATGGGACGGGGAACACCGGGGAGCTGTTTTTT
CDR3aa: CASSYGTGNTGELFF

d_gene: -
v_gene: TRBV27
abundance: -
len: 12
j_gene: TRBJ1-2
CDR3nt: TGTGCCACGCGGGAATCAGGGTATGGCTACACCTTC
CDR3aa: CATRESGYGYTF

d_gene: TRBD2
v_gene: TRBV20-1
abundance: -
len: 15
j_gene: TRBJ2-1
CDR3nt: TGCAGTGCTAGCACCCTAGCGGGAGGGCCTAATGAGCAGTTCTTC
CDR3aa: CSASTLAGGPNEQFF

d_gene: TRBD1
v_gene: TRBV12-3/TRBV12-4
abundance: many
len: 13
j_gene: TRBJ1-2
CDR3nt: TGTGCCAGCAGTTTAACAGGGGGCGACGGCTACACCTTC
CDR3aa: CASSLTGGDGYTF

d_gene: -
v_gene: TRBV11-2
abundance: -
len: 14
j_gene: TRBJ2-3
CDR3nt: TGTGCCAGCAGCTTAGTCGGGGGCACAGATACGCAGTATTTT
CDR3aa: CASSLVGGTDTQYF

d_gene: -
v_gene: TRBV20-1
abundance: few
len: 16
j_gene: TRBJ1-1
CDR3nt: TGCAGTGCTAGAGATCTGAGGCGACGAGGGAACACTGAAGCTTTCTTT
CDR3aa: CSARDLRRRGNTEAFF

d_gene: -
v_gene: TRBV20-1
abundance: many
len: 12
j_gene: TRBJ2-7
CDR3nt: TGCAGTGCTAGTAACAGTTCCTACGAGCAGTACTTC
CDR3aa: CSASNSSYEQYF

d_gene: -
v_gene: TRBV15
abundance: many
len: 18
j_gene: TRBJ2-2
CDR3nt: TGTGCCACCAGCAGAGATCGCCCAGGGGCGACGTACACCGGGGAGCTGTTTTTT
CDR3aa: CATSRDRPGATYTGELFF

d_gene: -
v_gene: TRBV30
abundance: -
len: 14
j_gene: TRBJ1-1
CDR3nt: TGTGCCTGGAGTTTCGGTAAGCCGAACACTGAAGCTTTCTTT
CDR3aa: CAWSFGKPNTEAFF

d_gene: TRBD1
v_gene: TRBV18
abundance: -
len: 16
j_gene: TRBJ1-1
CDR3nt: TGTGCCAGCTCACCCCAGGCGGGACAGGAGAACACTGAAGCTTTCTTT
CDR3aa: CASSPQAGQENTEAFF

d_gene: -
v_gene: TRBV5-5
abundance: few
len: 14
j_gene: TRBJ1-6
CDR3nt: TGTGCCAGCAGCTTAGGACTCAGGAATTCACCCCTCCACTTT
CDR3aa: CASSLGLRNSPLHF

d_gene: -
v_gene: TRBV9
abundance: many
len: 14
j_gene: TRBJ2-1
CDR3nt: TGTGCCAGCAGCGTTCGTCAAGGGTACAATGAGCAGTTCTTC
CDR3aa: CASSVRQGYNEQFF

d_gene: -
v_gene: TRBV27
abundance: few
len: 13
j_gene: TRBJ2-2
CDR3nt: TGTGCCAGCAGTAGGGTAGGCACCGGGGAGCTGTTTTTT
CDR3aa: CASSRVGTGELFF

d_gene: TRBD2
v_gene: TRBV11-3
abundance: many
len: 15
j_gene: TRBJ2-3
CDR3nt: TGTGCCAGCAGCTCATCTAGCGGACTCGGAGATACGCAGTATTTT
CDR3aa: CASSSSSGLGDTQYF

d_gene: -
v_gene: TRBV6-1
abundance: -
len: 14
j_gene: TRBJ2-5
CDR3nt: TGTGCCAGCAGTAGGACGCAGTTCCAAGAGACCCAGTACTTC
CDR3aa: CASSRTQFQETQYF

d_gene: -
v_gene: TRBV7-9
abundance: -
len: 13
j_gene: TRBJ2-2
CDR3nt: TGTGCCAGCAGCTTAGTGACGTCCGGGGAGCTGTTTTTT
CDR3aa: CASSLVTSGELFF

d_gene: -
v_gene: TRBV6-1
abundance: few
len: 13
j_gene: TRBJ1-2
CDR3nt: TGTGCCAGCAGTAGAGGTGGGAGCTATGGCTACACCTTC
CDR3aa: CASSRGGSYGYTF

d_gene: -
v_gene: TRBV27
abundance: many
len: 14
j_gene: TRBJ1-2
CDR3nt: TGTGCCAGCAGCCCAAAACGGAACGGTTATGGCTACACCTTC
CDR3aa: CASSPKRNGYGYTF

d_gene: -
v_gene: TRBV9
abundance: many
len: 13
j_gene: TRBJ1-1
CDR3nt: TGTGCCAGCAGCGCCCAGGGCGGCACTGAAGCTTTCTTT
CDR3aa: CASSAQGGTEAFF

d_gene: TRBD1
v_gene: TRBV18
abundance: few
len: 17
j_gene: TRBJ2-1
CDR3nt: TGTGCCAGCTCACCTTCTAATCCACAGGGGGGCCTCAATGAGCAGTTCTTC
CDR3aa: CASSPSNPQGGLNEQFF

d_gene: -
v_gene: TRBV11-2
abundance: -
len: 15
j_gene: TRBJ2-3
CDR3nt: TGTGCCAGCAGCCCTGGCGGCGGCTACACAGATACGCAGTATTTT
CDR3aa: CASSPGGGYTDTQYF

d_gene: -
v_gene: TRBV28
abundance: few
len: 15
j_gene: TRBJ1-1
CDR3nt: TGTGCCAGCAGTTTTCCGCCGGTGTCGAACACTGAAGCTTTCTTT
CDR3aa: CASSFPPVSNTEAFF

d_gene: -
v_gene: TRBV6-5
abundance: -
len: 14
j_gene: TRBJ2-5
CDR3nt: TGTGCCAGCAGTTTTTTCGTCGGCCAAGAGACCCAGTACTTC
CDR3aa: CASSFFVGQETQYF

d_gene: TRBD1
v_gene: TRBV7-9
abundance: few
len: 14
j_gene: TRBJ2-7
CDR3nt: TGTGCCAGCAGCCAGGACAGGGCTTGGGACGAGCAGTACTTC
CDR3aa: CASSQDRAWDEQYF

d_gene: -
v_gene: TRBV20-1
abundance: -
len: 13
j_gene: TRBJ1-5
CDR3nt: TGCAGTGAAGAGGCCGTTAGCAATCAGCCCCAGCATTTT
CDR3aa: CSEEAVSNQPQHF

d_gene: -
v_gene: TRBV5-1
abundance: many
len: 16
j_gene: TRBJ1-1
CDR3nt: TGCGCCAGCAGCCGCGAAAGTACGGACCTAAACACTGAAGCTTTCTTT
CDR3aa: CASSRESTDLNTEAFF

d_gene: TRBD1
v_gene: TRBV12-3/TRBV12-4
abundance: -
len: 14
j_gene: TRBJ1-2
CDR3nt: TGTGCCAGCAGTTTTGGCCAGGGGGCAGGTGGCTACACCTTC
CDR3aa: CASSFGQGAGGYTF

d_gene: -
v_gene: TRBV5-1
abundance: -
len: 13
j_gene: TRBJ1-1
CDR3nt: TGCGCCAGCACGAAGGAGGGGAGCACTGAAGCTTTCTTT
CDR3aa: CASTKEGSTEAFF

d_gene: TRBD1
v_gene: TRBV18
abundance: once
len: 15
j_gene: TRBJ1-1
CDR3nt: TGTGCCAGCTCAGCCACGACAGGGGAGAACACTGAAGCTTTCTTT
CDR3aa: CASSATTGENTEAFF

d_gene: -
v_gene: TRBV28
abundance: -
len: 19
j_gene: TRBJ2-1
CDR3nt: TGTGCCAGCAGTTTATGGGGCGGGGGACAACTCCTGGGGTACAATGAGCAGTTCTTC
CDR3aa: CASSLWGGGQLLGYNEQFF

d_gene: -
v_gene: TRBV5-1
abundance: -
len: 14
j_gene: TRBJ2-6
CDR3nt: TGCGCCAGCAGCTTGTTGTCTGGGGCCAACGTCCTGACTTTC
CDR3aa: CASSLLSGANVLTF

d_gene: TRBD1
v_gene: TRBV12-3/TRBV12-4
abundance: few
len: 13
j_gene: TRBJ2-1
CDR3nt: TGTGCCAGCAGTTCGTCAGGGGGAACGACGGAGTTCTTC
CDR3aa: CASSSSGGTTEFF

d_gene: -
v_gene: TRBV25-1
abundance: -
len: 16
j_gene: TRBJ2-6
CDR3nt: TGTGCCAGCAGTGAATATTGGGGGTCCGGGGCCAACGTCCTGACTTTC
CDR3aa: CASSEYWGSGANVLTF

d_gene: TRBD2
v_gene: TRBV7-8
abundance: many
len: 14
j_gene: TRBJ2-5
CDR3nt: TGTGCCAGCAGCTTAGGCGGGGGAGGAGAGACCCAGTACTTC
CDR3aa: CASSLGGGGETQYF

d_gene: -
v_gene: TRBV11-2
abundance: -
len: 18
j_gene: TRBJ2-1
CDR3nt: TGTGCCAGCAGTCACGCCCGATCCCGCGGAGACTCCTACAATGAGCAGTTCTTC
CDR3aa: CASSHARSRGDSYNEQFF

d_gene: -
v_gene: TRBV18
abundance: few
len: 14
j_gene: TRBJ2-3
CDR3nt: TGTGCCAGCTCACCCCGAGTAAGCACAGATACGCAGTATTTT
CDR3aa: CASSPRVSTDTQYF

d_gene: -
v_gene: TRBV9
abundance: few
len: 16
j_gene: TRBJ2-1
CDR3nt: TGTGCCAGCAGCGTAGGTCCGGGGGAGGCCTACAATGAGCAGTTCTTC
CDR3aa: CASSVGPGEAYNEQFF

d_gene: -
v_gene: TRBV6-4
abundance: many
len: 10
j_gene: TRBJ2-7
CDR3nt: TGTGCCGGGTGTTGTGTGGAGCAGTACTTC
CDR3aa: CAGCCVEQYF

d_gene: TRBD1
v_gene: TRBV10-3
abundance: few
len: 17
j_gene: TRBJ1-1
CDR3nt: TGTGCCATCAGTGGGGCACTAGACAGGGGGGGTGACACTGAAGCTTTCTTT
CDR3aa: CAISGALDRGGDTEAFF

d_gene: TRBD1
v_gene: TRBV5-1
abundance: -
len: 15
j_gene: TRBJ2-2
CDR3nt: TGCGCCAGCAGCTTGCAAGGGGGCTACACCGGGGAGCTGTTTTTT
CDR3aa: CASSLQGGYTGELFF

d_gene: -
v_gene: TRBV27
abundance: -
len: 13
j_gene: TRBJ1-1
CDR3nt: TGTGCCAGCAGTCAACAGTCGAACACTGAAGCTTTCTTT
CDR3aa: CASSQQSNTEAFF